This TCR beta chain was retrieved from a study of tumor-infiltrating lymphocytes in primary liver carcinoma. On the study more broadly: Men and women, 30 to 69 years of age, made up the patients. Every sample contained roughly 3.65 to 7.5 million productive TCRbeta reads, and these numbers were similar from one tissue type to another. Notes on the study in general: Compared with tumor region pairs, tumor-adjacent and tumor-blood pairs overlapped less.

CDR3 length: 16 amino acids. V shed 7 bases, J shed 4 bases, and the junction held 12 bases outside the gene matches. The germline CDR1 and CDR2 sequences are MDHEN and SYDVKM. This clonotype was counted ten times or more. As yet, its antigen is unknown. Researchers generated TCR beta cDNA from about 0.5 ug of total RNA, relying on a constant-region primer. A slightly modified ARM-PCR protocol with three nested multiplex PCR rounds produced these TCR beta libraries. Each of the first two PCR rounds ran approximately 10 cycles with TRBV1-TRBV30 forward and C-beta reverse primers. Each CDR3 protein gets one entry after TCRdb re-called the multiplex PCR reads with MiXCR. The sample has over 100,000 distinct CDR3 sequences; around 65% are singletons. Bulk tissue was left unsorted, and RNA and DNA were co-extracted from about 21-30 mg of it. Patients underwent surgical resection for primary liver carcinoma.

The clonotype originates from a woman aged 60-75 years with primary liver carcinoma and hepatitis B virus infection. The sequenced sample was tumor-adjacent normal liver tissue. This rearrangement joins TRBV28 to TRBJ2-1, with 8 positions matching TRBD2. In DNA, the CDR3 is TGTGCCAGCAAGGCGAACCGGGCGGGGGGATACAATGAGCAGTTCTTC. This sequence encodes CASKANRAGGYNEQFF.